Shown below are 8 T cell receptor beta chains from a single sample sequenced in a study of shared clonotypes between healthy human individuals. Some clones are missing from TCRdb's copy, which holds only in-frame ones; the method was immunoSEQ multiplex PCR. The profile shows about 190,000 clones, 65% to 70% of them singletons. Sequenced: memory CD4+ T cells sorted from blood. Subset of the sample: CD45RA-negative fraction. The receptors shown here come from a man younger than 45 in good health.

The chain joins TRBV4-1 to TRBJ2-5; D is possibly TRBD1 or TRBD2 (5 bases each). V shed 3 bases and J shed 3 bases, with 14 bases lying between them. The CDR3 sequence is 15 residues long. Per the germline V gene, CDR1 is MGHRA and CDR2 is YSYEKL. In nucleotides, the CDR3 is TGCGCCAGCAGCCAGGACATAGGGAGAAAAGAGACCCAGTACTTC. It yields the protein CASSQDIGRKETQYF.

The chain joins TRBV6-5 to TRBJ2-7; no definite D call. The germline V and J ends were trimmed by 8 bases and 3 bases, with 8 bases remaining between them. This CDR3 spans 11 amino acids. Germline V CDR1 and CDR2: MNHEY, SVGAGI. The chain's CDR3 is CASLENYEQYF. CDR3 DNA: TGTGCCAGCTTAGAAAACTACGAGCAGTACTTC.

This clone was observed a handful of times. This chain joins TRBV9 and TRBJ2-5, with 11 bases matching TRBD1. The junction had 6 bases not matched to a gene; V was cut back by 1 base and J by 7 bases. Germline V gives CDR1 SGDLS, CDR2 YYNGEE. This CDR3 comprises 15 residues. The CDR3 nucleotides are TGTGCCAGCAGCGTACGGACAGGGGGCGCCGGGACCCAGTACTTC. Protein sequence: CASSVRTGGAGTQYF.

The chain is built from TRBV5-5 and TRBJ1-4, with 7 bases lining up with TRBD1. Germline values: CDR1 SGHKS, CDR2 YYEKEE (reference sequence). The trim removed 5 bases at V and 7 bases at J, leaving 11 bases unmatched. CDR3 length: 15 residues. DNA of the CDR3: TGTGCCAGCAGTCCAACTACAGGGGTGGGTGAAAAACTGTTTTTT. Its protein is CASSPTTGVGEKLFF. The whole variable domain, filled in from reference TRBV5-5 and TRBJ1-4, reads DAGVTQSPTHLIKTRGQQVTLRCSPISGHKSVSWYQQVLGQGPQFIFQYYEKEERGRGNFPDRFSARQFPNYSSELNVNALLLGDSALYLCASSPTTGVGEKLFFGSGTQLSVL.

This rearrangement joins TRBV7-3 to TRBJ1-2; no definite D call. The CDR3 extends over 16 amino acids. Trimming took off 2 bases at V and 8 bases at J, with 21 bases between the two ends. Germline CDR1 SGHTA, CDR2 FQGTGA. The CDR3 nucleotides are TGTGCCAGCAGCTTAGGAAAAAGGGAGAGCCTAAGGGGCTACACCTTC. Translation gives CASSLGKRESLRGYTF.

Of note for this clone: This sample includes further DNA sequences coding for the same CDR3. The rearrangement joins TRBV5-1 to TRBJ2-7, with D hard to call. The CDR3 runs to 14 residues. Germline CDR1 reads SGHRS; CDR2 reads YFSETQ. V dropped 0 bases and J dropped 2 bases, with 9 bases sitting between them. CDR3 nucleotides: TGCGCCAGCAGCTTGGTGGGTACACCCTACGAGCAGTACTTC. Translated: CASSLVGTPYEQYF.

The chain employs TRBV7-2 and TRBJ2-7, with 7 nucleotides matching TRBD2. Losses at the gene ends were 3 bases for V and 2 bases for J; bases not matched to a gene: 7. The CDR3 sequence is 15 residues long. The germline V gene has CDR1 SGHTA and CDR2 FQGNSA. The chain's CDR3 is CASSFSAGEAYEQYF. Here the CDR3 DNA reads TGTGCCAGCAGCTTTTCGGCGGGAGAAGCCTACGAGCAGTACTTC. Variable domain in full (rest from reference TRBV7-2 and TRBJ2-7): GAGVSQSPSNKVTEKGKDVELRCDPISGHTALYWYRQSLGQGLEFLIYFQGNSAPDKSGLPSDRFSAERTGGSVSTLTIQRTQQEDSAVYLCASSFSAGEAYEQYFGPGTRLTVT.

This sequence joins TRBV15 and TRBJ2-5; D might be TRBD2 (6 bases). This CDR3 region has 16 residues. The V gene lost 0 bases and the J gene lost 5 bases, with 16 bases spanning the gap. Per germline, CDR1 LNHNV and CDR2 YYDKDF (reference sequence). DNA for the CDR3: TGTGCCACCAGCAGAGATCCCGGGGGTTCGCTCGAGACCCAGTACTTC. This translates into CATSRDPGGSLETQYF.